This TCR beta chain was retrieved from a study of blood T cells in healthy people across ages. Study-wide points: Higher naive T cell percentage went strongly together with higher TCR beta diversity. Estimated diversity across one million T cells was deemed an underestimate. TCR beta diversity per million T cells fell roughly linearly with age.

A second PCR of roughly 7 to 11 cycles used a sample-barcoded 5' primer and a J-beta primer mix. TCRdb reprocessed the 5' RACE reads with MiXCR, giving one entry per CDR3 protein. The sample shows 1 million to 1.2 million distinct CDR3 sequences, around two fifths of them seen only once. CDR3 size: 12 residues. Germline CDR1 reads KGHSH; CDR2 reads LQKENI. Isolating PBMCs gave at least 6 million of these cells per sample. This clonotype was recorded once. Its antigen is unidentified. An end of the junction does not agree with germline; a read error may underlie this. The chain uses TRBV18 and TRBJ2-1; D is unclear. Sample: blood. This TCR came from a man between 18 and 35 years old in good health. The chain's CDR3 is CASAPTSNEQFF. The CDR3 DNA reads as TGTGCCAGCGCACCGACCTCCAATGAGCAGTTCTTC.